One and the same sample provided the 5 T cell receptor beta chains below, sequenced in a study of blood T cell repertoires in COVID-19 (dated by TCRdb to about 2020). The library was made by the immunoSEQ multiplex PCR assay. TCRdb provides this immuneACCESS table in a form limited to in-frame rearrangements. Some clones are lacking; in checked studies, under half of them reflect an unresolved V gene, and why the rest are absent is not known. In this sample the table shows under 350,000 clones, 80% to 90% of which occur a single time. The ten most abundant clones make up roughly 9.6% of the sample. The specimen sequenced was peripheral blood. The receptor set was obtained from a woman aged 70-85 years with acute or convalescent COVID-19.

Comments on this clone: This CDR3 is also generated by other DNA sequences in the sample. V is TRBV9 and J is TRBJ2-1; TRBD2 matches 12 bases. V lost 0 bases to trimming and J lost 6 bases; unmatched junction nucleotides: 4. The germline V gene encodes CDR1 SGDLS and CDR2 YYNGEE. CDR3 length: 16 amino acids. The CDR3 loop reads CASSVGPSGGANEQFF. The CDR3 region has the DNA TGTGCCAGCAGCGTAGGCCCTAGCGGGGGGGCCAATGAGCAGTTCTTC.

This chain uses TRBV5-1 with TRBJ1-3; D uncertain. The V end lost 3 bases, the J end lost 2 bases, and 12 bases lay between the germline ends. The CDR3 length is 15 residues. The germline V gene encodes CDR1 SGHRS and CDR2 YFSETQ. The CDR3 is CASSSSGAPGNTIYF. The CDR3 nucleotides are TGCGCCAGCAGCTCATCAGGTGCTCCTGGAAACACCATATATTTT.

V and J are TRBV5-1 and TRBJ2-5; 7 bases align to TRBD1. J lost 1 base, V lost 0 bases, and 0 bases had no gene match. Per the germline V gene, CDR1 is SGHRS and CDR2 is YFSETQ. The length of the CDR3 is 14 residues. DNA for the CDR3: TGCGCCAGCAGCTTGGGGGACAGCCAAGAGACCCAGTACTTC. Amino acid sequence: CASSLGDSQETQYF.

This clone appeared a few times. The chain uses TRBV18 and TRBJ1-2; weak D call: TRBD1 (5 bases). The CDR3 consists of 15 residues. Germline V gene lookup returns CDR1 KGHSH and CDR2 LQKENI. Trimming took off 1 base at V and 0 bases at J, with 9 bases between the two ends. The CDR3 sequence is CASSPLGESNYGYTF. The CDR3 coding sequence is TGTGCCAGCTCACCACTAGGGGAATCTAACTATGGCTACACCTTC.

Only a few counts were recorded for this clone. The V call is TRBV18, the J call TRBJ2-3; D remains unclear. The length of the CDR3 is 14 residues. V lost 3 bases, J lost 3 bases, and 10 bases lay in between. In germline, CDR1 is KGHSH, CDR2 LQKENI. This CDR3 reads CASSPAQITDTQYF. The CDR3 DNA is TGTGCCAGCTCACCGGCACAGATTACAGATACGCAGTATTTT.